This T cell receptor beta chain was sequenced in a study of blood T cells in healthy people across ages. PCR was performed a second time for 7 to 11 cycles using a sample-barcoded 5' primer and a J-beta primer mix. TCRdb fed the 5' RACE reads into MiXCR, producing one record per CDR3 protein. Among 1.8 million or so distinct CDR3 sequences, approximately 40% were seen once, and the ten largest hold roughly 23%. Germline V lookup: CDR1 MDHEN, CDR2 SYDVKM. The CDR3 contains 13 residues. V dropped 2 bases and J dropped 8 bases, with 9 bases sitting between them. The sample taken for sequencing was blood. The TCR originated in a human donor in good health. This chain links TRBV28 with TRBJ1-4; D call uncertain. The CDR3 DNA sequence: TGTGCCAGCAGTTTAGATTCCGGAGAAAAACTGTTTTTT. This translates into CASSLDSGEKLFF.